This T cell receptor (beta chain) originates from a study of T cells in tumors after PD-1 blockade. Study-wide context: Either cemiplimab 350 mg every 2 weeks or pembrolizumab 200 mg every 3 weeks was given. Blood samples averaged 113,528 templates (range about 24,679-260,000) and roughly 37,000 unique clonotypes.

The method was immunoSEQ multiplex PCR; TCRdb's version includes in-frame clones alone and lacks a portion of them. The data hold 4,500 to 7,000 clones, with about four fifths observed a single time. Overall study results and limits: Blood contained about 40% of the tumor's TCR clonotypes.

This clone was detected only a few times. Its antigen is still unknown. This CDR3 region has 18 residues. Germline CDR1 and CDR2: SGHVS and FNYEAQ. Trimming removed 5 bases from V and 5 bases from J; junction bases left unmatched: 19. The sequence was collected from a human donor with advanced basal cell or squamous cell carcinoma (not recorded which). The chain uses TRBV7-6 and TRBJ2-7, with 9 nucleotides matching TRBD1. Sequencing was performed on PBMCs, taken after anti-PD-1 therapy. The chain's CDR3 is CASSPGSGWGQGLHEQYF. In nucleotides, the CDR3 is TGTGCCAGCAGCCCCGGATCTGGGTGGGGACAGGGCCTCCACGAGCAGTACTTC.